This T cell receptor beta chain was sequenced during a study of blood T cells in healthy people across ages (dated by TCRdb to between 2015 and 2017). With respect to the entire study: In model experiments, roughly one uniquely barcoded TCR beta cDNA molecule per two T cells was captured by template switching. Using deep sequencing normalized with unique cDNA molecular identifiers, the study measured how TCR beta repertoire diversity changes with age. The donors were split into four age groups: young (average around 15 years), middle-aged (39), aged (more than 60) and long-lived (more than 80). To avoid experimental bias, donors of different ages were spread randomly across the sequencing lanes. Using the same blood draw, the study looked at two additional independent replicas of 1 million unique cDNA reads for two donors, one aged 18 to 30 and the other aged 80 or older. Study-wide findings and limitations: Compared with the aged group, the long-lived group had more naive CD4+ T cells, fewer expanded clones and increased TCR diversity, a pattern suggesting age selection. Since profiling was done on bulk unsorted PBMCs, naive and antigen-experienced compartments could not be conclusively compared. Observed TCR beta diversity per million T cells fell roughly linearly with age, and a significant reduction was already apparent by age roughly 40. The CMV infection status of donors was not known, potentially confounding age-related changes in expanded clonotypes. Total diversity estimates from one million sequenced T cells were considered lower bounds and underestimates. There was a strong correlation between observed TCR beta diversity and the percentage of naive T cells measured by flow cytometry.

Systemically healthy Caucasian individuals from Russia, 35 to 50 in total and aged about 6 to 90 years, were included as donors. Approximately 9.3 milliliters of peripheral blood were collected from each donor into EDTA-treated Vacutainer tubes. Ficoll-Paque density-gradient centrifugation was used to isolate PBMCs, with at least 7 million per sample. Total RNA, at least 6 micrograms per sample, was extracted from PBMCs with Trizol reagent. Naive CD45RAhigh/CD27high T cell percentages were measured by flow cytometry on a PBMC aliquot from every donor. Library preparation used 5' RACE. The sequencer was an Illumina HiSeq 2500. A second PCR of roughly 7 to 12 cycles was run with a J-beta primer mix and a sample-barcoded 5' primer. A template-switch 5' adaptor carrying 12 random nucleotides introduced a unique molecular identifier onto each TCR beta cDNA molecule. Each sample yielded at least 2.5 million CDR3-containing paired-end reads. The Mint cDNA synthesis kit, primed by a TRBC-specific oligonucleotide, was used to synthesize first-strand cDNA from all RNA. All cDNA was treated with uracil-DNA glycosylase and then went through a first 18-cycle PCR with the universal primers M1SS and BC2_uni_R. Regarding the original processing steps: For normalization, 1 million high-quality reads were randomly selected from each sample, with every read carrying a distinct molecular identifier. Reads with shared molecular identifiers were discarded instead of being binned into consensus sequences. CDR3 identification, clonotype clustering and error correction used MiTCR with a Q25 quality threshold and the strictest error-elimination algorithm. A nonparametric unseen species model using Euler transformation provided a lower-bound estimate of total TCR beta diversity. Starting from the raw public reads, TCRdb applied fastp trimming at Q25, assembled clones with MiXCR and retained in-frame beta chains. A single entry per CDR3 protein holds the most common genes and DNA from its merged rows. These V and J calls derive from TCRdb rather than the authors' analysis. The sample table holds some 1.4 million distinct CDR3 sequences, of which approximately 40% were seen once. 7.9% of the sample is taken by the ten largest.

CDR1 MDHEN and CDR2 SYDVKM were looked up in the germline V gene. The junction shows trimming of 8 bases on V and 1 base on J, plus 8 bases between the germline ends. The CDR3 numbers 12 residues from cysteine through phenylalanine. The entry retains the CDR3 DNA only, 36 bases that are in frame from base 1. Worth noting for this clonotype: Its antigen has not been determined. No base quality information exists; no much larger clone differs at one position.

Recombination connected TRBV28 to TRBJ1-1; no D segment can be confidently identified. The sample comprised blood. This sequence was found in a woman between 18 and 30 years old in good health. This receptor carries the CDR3 CASHDTNTEAFF. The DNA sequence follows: TGTGCCAGCCATGACACGAACACTGAAGCTTTCTTT.